This TCR beta chain was obtained from a study of response to subunit inactivated influenza vaccine. General study points: Every seasonal influenza vaccination brings in few new T cells, the authors suggested.

The V segment lost 2 bases and the J segment 0 bases; nucleotides outside the gene matches: 6. Germline loops: CDR1 ENHRY, CDR2 SYGVKD. The CDR3 loop spans 18 amino acids. TCRdb redid the calling of the RT-PCR reads with MiXCR, one entry per CDR3 protein. Of 630,000 or so distinct CDR3 sequences listed, 15% to 18% were seen once; the top ten hold approximately 10%. With respect to this clonotype: Its antigen is undetermined.

The sample was PBMCs from blood, taken about 12 days after vaccination. The clonotype originates from a middle-aged man who received an inactivated influenza vaccine. The V gene is TRBV10-3, the J gene TRBJ2-1, with 11 bases lining up with TRBD2. The CDR3 DNA follows: TGTGCCATCAGTGAGGCGCCGGGACTAGCGGACTCCTACAATGAGCAGTTCTTC. Amino acids: CAISEAPGLADSYNEQFF.